This entry lists 21 T cell receptor beta chains sequenced from one sample in a study of cytomegalovirus exposure and HLA in healthy donors. Clones were read by immunoSEQ multiplex PCR, and TCRdb kept only the in-frame ones, dropping some. The sample holds 100,000 to 150,000 clones; around nine tenths are singletons and the top ten take 1.5% to 2%. The sample consisted of PBMCs. These receptors all stem from a woman aged 18 to 35 in good health and CMV-seronegative.

The CDR3 sequence: CASSFLLAGEIYEQYF. The CDR3 DNA reads as TGTGCCAGCAGTTTCCTGCTCGCGGGAGAGATCTACGAGCAGTACTTC. The J gene is TRBJ2-7, the V gene TRBV28; 7 positions agree with TRBD2. Germline V gene sequence: CDR1 MDHEN, CDR2 SYDVKM. V gave up 3 bases and J gave up 3 bases; unmatched junction bases: 11. The CDR3 length is 16 residues.

The chain couples TRBV20-1 to TRBJ1-6; D unresolved. Germline V gene sequence: CDR1 DFQATT, CDR2 SNEGSKA (reference sequence). The CDR3 runs 11 residues. Trimming removed 0 bases from V and 16 bases from J, with 10 bases in between. CDR3 in amino acids: CSARDRDRLHF. The CDR3 DNA follows: TGCAGTGCTAGAGATCGGGATAGACTCCACTTT.

The chain couples TRBV19 to TRBJ2-1; 13 bases line up with TRBD2. There are 16 residues in the CDR3. V shed 3 bases and J 4 bases; nucleotides not matched to a gene: 3. Germline V lookup: CDR1 LNHDA, CDR2 SQIVND (reference sequence). CDR3 protein: CASSIRLAGGYNEQFF. CDR3 sequence (DNA): TGTGCCAGTAGTATCAGACTAGCGGGGGGTTACAATGAGCAGTTCTTC.

The V call is TRBV7-2, the J call TRBJ1-5; D is ambiguous. Germline V lookup: CDR1 SGHTA, CDR2 FQGNSA. CDR3 length: 14 residues. Trimming left V 1 base short and J 1 base short, with 5 bases between. In DNA form, the CDR3 reads TGTGCCAGCAGCTTAGAACTCAGCAATCAGCCCCAGCATTTT. This codes for CASSLELSNQPQHF.

This rearrangement joins TRBV9 to TRBJ2-3; 15 bases match TRBD2. The CDR3 loop spans 15 amino acids. The V and J ends lost 4 bases and 5 bases, in that order; junction bases with no gene match: 2. Germline lookup yields CDR1 SGDLS and CDR2 YYNGEE. The CDR3 DNA follows: TGTGCCAGCAGCTCGGGACTAGCGGGAGGAGATACGCAGTATTTT. Protein product: CASSSGLAGGDTQYF.

The chain uses TRBV11-2 and TRBJ2-1, with TRBD1 matching 8 bases. The ends lost 5 bases at V and 6 bases at J; junction bases unmatched: 3. This CDR3 has 13 amino acids. The V gene's germline CDR1 is SGHAT and CDR2 FQNNGV. The CDR3 DNA is TGTGCCAGCAGCGTGACAGGGGTCAATGAGCAGTTCTTC. Encoded protein: CASSVTGVNEQFF.

This clone was recorded many times. This rearrangement joins TRBV6-4 to TRBJ2-2; D gene unclear. Trimming shortened V by 5 bases and J by 2 bases, and 6 bases separated the two germline ends. CDR3 length: 13 residues. CDR1 MRHNA and CDR2 SNTAGT come from the germline V gene. CDR3 sequence reads: CASSLGNTGELFF. CDR3 nucleotide sequence: TGTGCCAGCAGTTTGGGCAACACCGGGGAGCTGTTTTTT.

The V gene is TRBV9, the J gene TRBJ2-1; 8 positions match TRBD2. The CDR3 sequence is 15 residues long. Germline-derived CDR1 and CDR2 are SGDLS and YYNGEE. V shed 0 bases, J shed 7 bases, and the junction held 6 bases outside the gene matches. CDR3 nucleotides: TGTGCCAGCAGCGTAGAGCTTCGGGGGGGAAATGAGCAGTTCTTC. It yields the protein CASSVELRGGNEQFF. Filled out from reference TRBV9 and TRBJ2-1, the complete variable domain reads DSGVTQTPKHLITATGQRVTLRCSPRSGDLSVYWYQQSLDQGLQFLIQYYNGEERAKGNILERFSAQQFPDLHSELNLSSLELGDSALYFCASSVELRGGNEQFFGPGTRLTVL.

This clone occurred once. The chain is built from TRBV5-1 and TRBJ2-1; a weak D match, TRBD1 (6 bases). Germline V CDR1 and CDR2: SGHRS, YFSETQ. This CDR3 contains 14 residues. The V end was cut by 0 bases, the J end by 7 bases, with 11 bases between. The CDR3 DNA follows: TGCGCCAGCAGCTTGGTGGGGACAACGAATGAGCAGTTCTTC. It specifies CASSLVGTTNEQFF.

V and J are TRBV6-4 and TRBJ1-6; no definite D call. The ends were cut back, 5 bases at V and 17 bases at J, with 10 bases in the middle. Looked up from germline, CDR1 is MRHNA and CDR2 is SNTAGT. The CDR3 is made up of 10 amino acids. This chain's CDR3 is CASSLPRFHF. CDR3 nucleotides: TGTGCCAGCAGTTTACCGCGCTTCCACTTT.

This chain connects TRBV12-5 to TRBJ2-7; perhaps TRBD1 as D (6 bases). This CDR3 has 12 amino acids. Looked up from germline, CDR1 is LGHNT and CDR2 is FRNRAP. V shed 8 bases and J shed 2 bases, with 10 bases lying between them. Here the CDR3 DNA reads TGTGCTAGTAACCGGGACACCTACGAGCAGTACTTC. It yields the protein CASNRDTYEQYF.

The chain couples TRBV2 to TRBJ1-1; no clear D. Trimming pared 4 bases from V and 5 bases from J, leaving 14 bases between. The CDR3 totals 14 residues. The germline V gene encodes CDR1 SNHLY and CDR2 FYNNEI. The CDR3 coding sequence is TGTGCCAGCAGTGGAATTCAGGATAGGACTGAAGCTTTCTTT. Encoded protein: CASSGIQDRTEAFF.

The chain carries TRBV5-1 and TRBJ1-1, with a possible D match to TRBD1 (5 bases). This CDR3 spans 13 amino acids. CDR1 is SGHRS and CDR2 is YFSETQ in the germline V gene. The germline V and J ends were trimmed by 0 bases and 8 bases, with 11 bases remaining between them. The CDR3 protein is CASSLVSGPEAFF. The CDR3 coding sequence is TGCGCCAGCAGCTTGGTATCAGGGCCCGAAGCTTTCTTT.

This CDR3 reads CASIRGISNFDNEQFF. The CDR3 region has the DNA TGTGCCAGCATCCGGGGGATTTCGAATTTTGACAATGAGCAGTTCTTC. V usage is TRBV7-8 and J usage is TRBJ2-1, with D perhaps TRBD2 (6 bases). Germline assignment: CDR1 SGHVS and CDR2 FQNEAQ. The CDR3 is 16 residues long. Trimming took 7 bases from V and 5 from J, leaving 21 bases between them. Drawing the rest from reference TRBV7-8 and TRBJ2-1, the complete variable domain is GAGVSQSPRYKVAKRGQDVALRCDPISGHVSLFWYQQALGQGPEFLTYFQNEAQLDKSGLPSDRFFAERPEGSVSTLKIQRTQQEDSAVYLCASIRGISNFDNEQFFGPGTRLTVL.

This rearrangement joins TRBV5-6 to TRBJ1-1, with no clear D. The CDR3 has 15 amino acids. The V gene lost 1 base and the J gene lost 5 bases, with 15 bases spanning the gap. Germline loops: CDR1 SGHDT, CDR2 YYEEEE. CDR3: CASSLLREGLTEAFF. CDR3 DNA sequence: TGTGCCAGCAGCTTGTTGCGGGAAGGGTTGACTGAAGCTTTCTTT.

V and J are TRBV2 and TRBJ1-2; 7 bases fit TRBD1. The germline V gene encodes CDR1 SNHLY and CDR2 FYNNEI. The CDR3 is 15 residues long. V trimming: 3 bases; J trimming: 4 bases; junction bases outside the gene matches: 8. The CDR3 loop is CASSETGTRGYGYTF. The CDR3 region has the DNA TGTGCCAGCAGTGAGACAGGGACCAGGGGCTATGGCTACACCTTC.

The genes are TRBV7-3 and TRBJ2-7; 7 bases map to TRBD2. Trimming took 2 bases from V and 3 from J; bases not matched to a gene: 4. The CDR3 spans 14 residues. Germline CDR1 is SGHTA and CDR2 is FQGTGA. The CDR3 protein is CASSLGTTDYEQYF. In nucleotides, the CDR3 is TGTGCCAGCAGCTTAGGGACTACCGACTACGAGCAGTACTTC.

J is TRBJ2-5 and V is TRBV19, with TRBD1 matching 7 bases. The CDR3 has 15 residues. The germline gives CDR1 LNHDA, CDR2 SQIVND (reference sequence). V was pared by 6 bases and J by 5 bases, with 12 bases of the junction left unmatched. As DNA, the CDR3 is TGTGCCAGTAGACAGGGGCGGACAGCTCAGGAGACCCAGTACTTC. It encodes CASRQGRTAQETQYF. The variable domain in full, completed from reference TRBV19 and TRBJ2-5, reads DGGITQSPKYLFRKEGQNVTLSCEQNLNHDAMYWYRQDPGQGLRLIYYSQIVNDFQKGDIAEGYSVSREKKESFPLTVTSAQKNPTAFYLCASRQGRTAQETQYFGPGTRLLVL.

This clone has more than one count but fewer than ten. The chain is built from TRBV11-2 and TRBJ1-2; 9 bases align to TRBD1. After removal of 5 bases from V and 6 bases from J, the junction contained 4 bases not matched to a gene. CDR1 and CDR2 (germline): SGHAT, FQNNGV. There are 13 residues in the CDR3. This CDR3 reads CASSDRDRDGYTF. The CDR3 bases are TGTGCCAGCAGCGACCGGGACAGGGATGGCTACACCTTC.

The CDR3 spells CASSLSQTRDRGDTEAFF. The CDR3 DNA sequence: TGTGCCAGCAGCTTATCACAAACCCGGGACAGGGGGGACACTGAAGCTTTCTTT. This chain joins TRBV7-9 and TRBJ1-1, with 11 nucleotides matching TRBD1. Germline V gene data show CDR1 as SEHNR and CDR2 as FQNEAQ (reference sequence). J was trimmed by 3 bases and V by 2 bases; bases with no gene match: 11. This CDR3 has 18 residues.

This rearrangement joins TRBV18 to TRBJ2-1; 10 nucleotides align to TRBD2. Germline lookup yields CDR1 KGHSH and CDR2 LQKENI. This CDR3 is built from 15 residues. The ends lost 2 bases at V and 7 bases at J; junction bases unmatched: 5. For the CDR3, the DNA is TGTGCCAGCTCACCAACCGCTAGCGGGAGTAATGAGCAGTTCTTC. Its translation is CASSPTASGSNEQFF.